The 17 T cell receptor beta chains below all came from one sample that was sequenced in a study of technical replicates of blood from a few donors. TCRdb keeps only in-frame clones here, not all; method: immunoSEQ multiplex PCR. The repertoire has about 93,000 clones, roughly 96% of them found once; the top ten carry approximately 0.25%. Sequenced: T cells isolated from PBMCs. These receptors were taken from a human donor in good health.

The chain links TRBV12-5 to TRBJ2-3, with 13 bases identical to TRBD2. Germline V CDR1 and CDR2: LGHNT, FRNRAP. This CDR3 is built from 18 residues. After removal of 6 bases from V and 2 bases from J, the junction contained 11 bases not matched to a gene. The CDR3 loop is CASGPGLAGARLTDTQYF. CDR3 DNA sequence: TGTGCTAGTGGACCCGGACTAGCGGGGGCCAGGCTCACAGATACGCAGTATTTT.

The CDR3, as DNA: TGTGCCAGCAGCTCATGGGACAGGGGCCTCTGGGGGGAGACCCAGTACTTC. Translation: CASSSWDRGLWGETQYF. The V and J genes are TRBV11-2 and TRBJ2-5, with 10 bases lining up with TRBD1. The CDR3 runs to 17 residues. With V trimmed by 4 bases and J by 5 bases, 13 bases remained unmatched. In germline, CDR1 is SGHAT, CDR2 FQNNGV.

The CDR3, as DNA: TGTGCCAGCAGTTATGCGGGGCGATACGAGCAGTACTTC. Translating it yields CASSYAGRYEQYF. The chain uses TRBV6-5 and TRBJ2-5; maybe TRBD2 (6 bases). The better agreement between TRBJ2-7 and the DNA end casts doubt on the J call. The CDR3 sequence is 13 residues long. Per the germline V gene, CDR1 is MNHEY and CDR2 is SVGAGI.

V usage is TRBV10-3 and J usage is TRBJ2-1, with TRBD2 as a possible D gene (6 bases). This CDR3 spans 18 amino acids. CDR1 and CDR2 (germline): ENHRY, SYGVKD. V was cut by 4 bases and J by 1 base, with 20 bases left in between. CDR3: CAISGVAASSVSYNEQFF. The CDR3 DNA reads TGTGCCATCAGTGGGGTAGCGGCTTCCTCTGTATCCTACAATGAGCAGTTCTTC.

This sequence joins TRBV5-1 and TRBJ2-5, with 11 bases lining up with TRBD2. The CDR3 contains 16 residues. V lost 2 bases and J lost 0; bases outside the gene matches: 3. Per germline, CDR1 SGHRS and CDR2 YFSETQ. The DNA of the CDR3 is TGCGCCAGCAGCTTTGGGACTAGCGGATACCAAGAGACCCAGTACTTC. Amino acid sequence: CASSFGTSGYQETQYF. Supplemented by reference TRBV5-1 and TRBJ2-5, the full variable domain reads KAGVTQTPRYLIKTRGQQVTLSCSPISGHRSVSWYQQTPGQGLQFLFEYFSETQRNKGNFPGRFSGRQFSNSRSEMNVSTLELGDSALYLCASSFGTSGYQETQYFGPGTRLLVL.

V gene TRBV10-1 combines with J gene TRBJ2-1; 8 bases are a match to TRBD2. The CDR3 is 13 residues long. Trimming cost V 4 bases and J 6 bases; bases outside gene matches: 2. Germline V gene sequence: CDR1 WNHNN, CDR2 SYGVQD (reference sequence). Here the CDR3 DNA reads TGCGCCAGCAGTGCCGGGACTAGCAATGAGCAGTTCTTC. This sequence encodes CASSAGTSNEQFF.

The chain joins TRBV5-4 to TRBJ2-3; TRBD1 might be the D (6 bases). The CDR3 covers 13 residues. The V gene's germline CDR1 is SGHNT and CDR2 YYREEE (reference sequence). Trimming cost V 4 bases and J 5 bases, with 11 bases left between them. The DNA of the CDR3 is TGTGCCAGCAGCACACCCAGGGGAGATACGCAGTATTTT. Amino acids: CASSTPRGDTQYF.

The chain has TRBV9 and TRBJ2-3; TRBD2 matches at 9 bases. CDR1 is SGDLS and CDR2 is YYNGEE in the germline V gene. V was pared by 3 bases and J by 3 bases, with 5 bases of the junction left unmatched. CDR3 size: 15 residues. The CDR3 sequence: CASSGGTSKTDTQYF. Here the CDR3 DNA reads TGTGCCAGCAGCGGAGGGACTAGCAAAACAGATACGCAGTATTTT.

The chain has TRBV19 and TRBJ1-1; 8 bases match TRBD1. After removal of 5 bases from V and 7 bases from J, the junction contained 6 bases not matched to a gene. The length of the CDR3 is 13 residues. Germline CDR1 is LNHDA and CDR2 is SQIVND (reference sequence). DNA of the CDR3: TGTGCCAGTAGTGCAGGACAGGGATTTGAAGCTTTCTTT. Amino acids: CASSAGQGFEAFF.

The chain joins TRBV10-1 to TRBJ1-5, with 10 bases fitting TRBD1. The length of the CDR3 is 15 residues. With 6 bases clipped from V and 4 bases from J, the junction kept 6 bases outside the gene matches. Per germline, CDR1 WNHNN and CDR2 SYGVQD (reference sequence). This CDR3 is CASSLSGQGNQPQHF. In nucleotides, the CDR3 is TGCGCCAGCAGCCTATCGGGACAGGGGAATCAGCCCCAGCATTTT.

This chain uses TRBV5-1 with TRBJ2-3, with 9 positions matching TRBD2. The germline V gene encodes CDR1 SGHRS and CDR2 YFSETQ. The CDR3 has 21 amino acids. Trimming took 7 bases from V and 2 from J; bases not matched to a gene: 26. As DNA, the CDR3 is TGCGCCAGCTACCAATGGGGCAGAGATCCTCTAGCGGGGAGGTTCACAGATACGCAGTATTTT. Translated, it gives CASYQWGRDPLAGRFTDTQYF.

This chain links TRBV6-1 with TRBJ2-7, with a weak D call TRBD2 (5 bases). Trimming took 2 bases from V and 8 from J, leaving 13 bases between them. The CDR3 is 13 amino acids. Germline CDR1 MNHNS, CDR2 SASEGT. The CDR3 loop reads CASSENSGRKQYF. The CDR3 DNA sequence: TGTGCCAGCAGTGAAAATAGTGGGAGAAAGCAGTACTTC.

This chain uses TRBV7-2 with TRBJ2-7; D not certain. V lost 0 bases and J 6 bases, leaving 6 bases between the germline ends. Germline V gives CDR1 SGHTA, CDR2 FQGNSA. The CDR3 runs to 12 residues. The CDR3 DNA sequence: TGTGCCAGCAGCTTAGCCACTGGCGAGCAGTACTTC. Translation: CASSLATGEQYF.

The J gene is TRBJ2-3, the V gene TRBV6-1, with a weak D call TRBD1 (6 bases). CDR1 and CDR2 (germline): MNHNS, SASEGT. V dropped 1 base and J dropped 3 bases, with 8 bases sitting between them. This CDR3 is built from 14 residues. This chain's CDR3 is CASSEETGTDTQYF. In DNA, the CDR3 is TGTGCCAGCAGTGAAGAGACAGGTACAGATACGCAGTATTTT.

The chain links TRBV29-1 to TRBJ1-2; no definite D call. The CDR3 length is 11 residues. Germline assignment: CDR1 SQVTM and CDR2 ANQGSEA. V was pared by 5 bases and J by 0 bases, with 4 bases between. CDR3: CSVSSNYGYTF. The CDR3 DNA sequence: TGCAGCGTTTCGTCTAACTATGGCTACACCTTC. Using reference TRBV29-1 and TRBJ1-2 for the parts outside the CDR3, the full variable domain is SAVISQKPSRDICQRGTSLTIQCQVDSQVTMMFWYRQQPGQSLTLIATANQGSEATYESGFVIDKFPISRPNLTFSTLTVSNMSPEDSSIYLCSVSSNYGYTFGSGTRLTVV.

The V gene is TRBV2, the J gene TRBJ2-7, with 9 bases lining up with TRBD1. Per the germline V gene, CDR1 is SNHLY and CDR2 is FYNNEI. The CDR3 length is 13 residues. V lost 4 bases to trimming and J lost 6 bases; unmatched junction nucleotides: 4. The CDR3 DNA follows: TGTGCCAGCAGTGGGGGGACAGGGCTCGAGCAGTACTTC. It is translated as CASSGGTGLEQYF.

The CDR3 nucleotides are TGCGCCAGCAGCCAAGATTTGGGACTAGCGGGACCCACAGATACGCAGTATTTT. It specifies CASSQDLGLAGPTDTQYF. The chain carries TRBV4-1 and TRBJ2-3, with 13 bases matching TRBD2. Germline V gene sequence: CDR1 MGHRA, CDR2 YSYEKL. V was clipped by 0 bases and J by 2 bases; unmatched bases: 5. The CDR3 contains 18 residues.